The rows below give T cell receptor beta chains drawn from one sample of a study of cytomegalovirus exposure and HLA in healthy donors. The repertoire was sequenced with immunoSEQ multiplex PCR; TCRdb's copy has only in-frame clones and lacks some. The profile shows around 140,000 clones, about 80% of them singletons. Material for sequencing was PBMCs. The source is a woman aged 18-29 years in good health and CMV-seropositive. CDR3s leave out the opening cysteine and the closing phenylalanine or tryptophan. The order of the fields is J gene, D gene, V gene, clone size, CDR3 protein. D genes are given only for firm matches. A clone size is listed for some rows: how often the clone was seen (once, few, many), or a class if it is expanded.

j_gene: TRBJ1-4
d_gene: .
v_gene: TRBV11-2
abundance: few
CDR3aa: ASSLFGRGNEKLF

j_gene: TRBJ2-1
d_gene: .
v_gene: TRBV2
abundance: .
CDR3aa: ASRESTGTSYYNEQF

j_gene: TRBJ1-2
d_gene: .
v_gene: TRBV12-5
abundance: .
CDR3aa: ASGLGAGSGYT

j_gene: TRBJ2-5
d_gene: TRBD2
v_gene: TRBV5-1
abundance: once
CDR3aa: ASSRASGGLETQY

j_gene: TRBJ2-7
d_gene: .
v_gene: TRBV7-6
abundance: .
CDR3aa: ASSSLSSYEQY

j_gene: TRBJ2-1
d_gene: .
v_gene: TRBV7-9
abundance: .
CDR3aa: SSSLTTFQNSYNEQF

j_gene: TRBJ2-3
d_gene: TRBD2
v_gene: TRBV9
abundance: .
CDR3aa: ASSVVGFSGGANRDTQY

j_gene: TRBJ2-7
d_gene: .
v_gene: TRBV6-5
abundance: .
CDR3aa: ASSYSGQAGEQY

j_gene: TRBJ2-3
d_gene: .
v_gene: TRBV4-1
abundance: .
CDR3aa: ASSQNRFTDTQY

j_gene: TRBJ1-6
d_gene: .
v_gene: TRBV7-6
abundance: .
CDR3aa: ASKDGGYNSPLH

j_gene: TRBJ1-3
d_gene: .
v_gene: TRBV12-5
abundance: .
CDR3aa: ASGLVSSSGNTIY

j_gene: TRBJ2-2
d_gene: TRBD1
v_gene: TRBV18
abundance: .
CDR3aa: ASPYPGGTNTGELF

j_gene: TRBJ1-6
d_gene: TRBD1
v_gene: TRBV2
abundance: .
CDR3aa: ASSSAGGSYNSPLH

j_gene: TRBJ1-2
d_gene: TRBD1
v_gene: TRBV11-2
abundance: .
CDR3aa: ASSSPAPTGGGGYT

j_gene: TRBJ1-2
d_gene: .
v_gene: TRBV5-6
abundance: .
CDR3aa: ASILGGDYGYT

j_gene: TRBJ1-5
d_gene: TRBD1
v_gene: TRBV25-1
abundance: .
CDR3aa: ASGDSGNQPQH

j_gene: TRBJ2-7
d_gene: TRBD2
v_gene: TRBV6-5
abundance: .
CDR3aa: ASSYQSGGYEQY

j_gene: TRBJ1-5
d_gene: TRBD1
v_gene: TRBV19
abundance: .
CDR3aa: ASSIQTITGTGLNQPQH

j_gene: TRBJ1-4
d_gene: TRBD1
v_gene: TRBV19
abundance: .
CDR3aa: ASSDTGGSNKLF

j_gene: TRBJ2-5
d_gene: TRBD1
v_gene: TRBV19
abundance: .
CDR3aa: ASSIGTGLGQETQY

j_gene: TRBJ1-2
d_gene: TRBD1
v_gene: TRBV6-1
abundance: .
CDR3aa: ASSPGQGNYGYT

j_gene: TRBJ2-5
d_gene: .
v_gene: TRBV6-4
abundance: .
CDR3aa: ASSREPGQGQETQY

j_gene: TRBJ1-5
d_gene: .
v_gene: TRBV10-3
abundance: .
CDR3aa: AISEEAAINQPQH

j_gene: TRBJ2-5
d_gene: TRBD1
v_gene: TRBV5-4
abundance: .
CDR3aa: ASSSRGGGETQY

j_gene: TRBJ1-5
d_gene: TRBD1
v_gene: TRBV4-3
abundance: .
CDR3aa: ASSQRQGISNQPQH

j_gene: TRBJ1-2
d_gene: .
v_gene: TRBV7-8
abundance: .
CDR3aa: ASSLVPGKANYGYT

j_gene: TRBJ2-1
d_gene: TRBD1
v_gene: TRBV7-2
abundance: .
CDR3aa: ASSLTDRGGFDEQF

j_gene: TRBJ2-7
d_gene: TRBD1
v_gene: TRBV4-2
abundance: .
CDR3aa: ASSQGQGAYEQY

j_gene: TRBJ1-1
d_gene: .
v_gene: TRBV7-2
abundance: .
CDR3aa: ASSLAPQGVPAF

j_gene: TRBJ1-2
d_gene: .
v_gene: TRBV11-2
abundance: few
CDR3aa: ASSYIYGYT

j_gene: TRBJ2-7
d_gene: .
v_gene: TRBV7-8
abundance: .
CDR3aa: ASSLEARRRQY

j_gene: TRBJ2-5
d_gene: TRBD2
v_gene: TRBV19
abundance: .
CDR3aa: ASSSGGGARETQY

j_gene: TRBJ2-3
d_gene: TRBD2
v_gene: TRBV4-1
abundance: .
CDR3aa: ASSQEMSGLSERTDTQY

j_gene: TRBJ1-4
d_gene: TRBD1
v_gene: TRBV6-1
abundance: .
CDR3aa: ASGDRVGEKLF

j_gene: TRBJ2-3
d_gene: .
v_gene: TRBV6-1
abundance: .
CDR3aa: ASSIRLGPDTQY

j_gene: TRBJ1-2
d_gene: .
v_gene: TRBV6-4
abundance: .
CDR3aa: ASIRDRRGYGYT

j_gene: TRBJ1-3
d_gene: .
v_gene: TRBV9
abundance: .
CDR3aa: ASSATGQAGNTIY

j_gene: TRBJ1-2
d_gene: TRBD1
v_gene: TRBV9
abundance: .
CDR3aa: ASSDQGSGGDYGYT

j_gene: TRBJ2-7
d_gene: TRBD1
v_gene: TRBV5-6
abundance: .
CDR3aa: ASSQGQGYYEQY

j_gene: TRBJ1-1
d_gene: TRBD1
v_gene: TRBV19
abundance: .
CDR3aa: ASSLRDRVRTEAF

j_gene: TRBJ2-2
d_gene: .
v_gene: TRBV15
abundance: once
CDR3aa: ATSRGGRGVGELF

j_gene: TRBJ2-7
d_gene: .
v_gene: TRBV5-1
abundance: .
CDR3aa: ASSPPGTRGTYEQY

j_gene: TRBJ2-1
d_gene: TRBD2
v_gene: TRBV5-6
abundance: .
CDR3aa: ASSAGLAGALRNEQF

j_gene: TRBJ1-6
d_gene: TRBD1
v_gene: TRBV7-2
abundance: .
CDR3aa: ASSLGTGGTDRGSPLH

j_gene: TRBJ1-1
d_gene: .
v_gene: TRBV19
abundance: few
CDR3aa: ASSRTPYTEAF